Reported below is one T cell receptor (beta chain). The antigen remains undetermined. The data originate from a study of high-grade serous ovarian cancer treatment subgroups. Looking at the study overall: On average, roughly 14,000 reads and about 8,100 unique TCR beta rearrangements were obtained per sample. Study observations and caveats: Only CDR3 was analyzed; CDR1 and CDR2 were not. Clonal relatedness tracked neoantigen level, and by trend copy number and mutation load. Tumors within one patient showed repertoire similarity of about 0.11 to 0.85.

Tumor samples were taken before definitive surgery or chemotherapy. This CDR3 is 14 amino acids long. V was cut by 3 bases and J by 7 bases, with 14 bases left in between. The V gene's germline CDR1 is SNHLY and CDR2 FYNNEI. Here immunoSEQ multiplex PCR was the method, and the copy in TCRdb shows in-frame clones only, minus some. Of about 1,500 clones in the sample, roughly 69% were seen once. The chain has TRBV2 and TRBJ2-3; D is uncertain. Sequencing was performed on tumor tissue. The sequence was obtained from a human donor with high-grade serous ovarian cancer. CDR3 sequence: CASSDQDRANTQYF. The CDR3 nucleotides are TGTGCCAGCAGTGACCAGGATCGTGCGAATACGCAGTATTTT.